This T cell receptor (beta chain) appears in the sequencing data of a study of T cells in localized non-small cell lung cancer. Notes on the study in general: Uninvolved adjacent lung showed peak T cell clonality, exceeding tumor. A single tumor region was sequenced, leaving heterogeneity possible. Turning up in adjacent lung were a median roughly 50 of the top 100 tumor clones.

About this clone itself: Its antigen is still unknown.

Using immunoSEQ multiplex PCR, the repertoire was profiled, and TCRdb retains in-frame clones only, with some absent. Seen here are tens of thousands of clones, 70% to 90% observed once, and the top ten hold approximately 12%. Germline assignment: CDR1 LNHDA and CDR2 SQIVND (reference sequence). Trimming removed 7 bases from V and 5 bases from J, with 18 bases in between. This CDR3 comprises 15 residues. The V gene is TRBV19, the J gene TRBJ2-1, with D perhaps being TRBD1 or TRBD2 (5 bases each). The clonotype originates from a female donor older than 55 with stage I lung adenocarcinoma. Sequencing used peripheral blood, obtained before any cancer treatment. CDR3: CASIPRGDGHNEQFF. Written as DNA, the CDR3 is TGTGCCAGTATTCCGAGGGGAGACGGTCACAATGAGCAGTTCTTC.